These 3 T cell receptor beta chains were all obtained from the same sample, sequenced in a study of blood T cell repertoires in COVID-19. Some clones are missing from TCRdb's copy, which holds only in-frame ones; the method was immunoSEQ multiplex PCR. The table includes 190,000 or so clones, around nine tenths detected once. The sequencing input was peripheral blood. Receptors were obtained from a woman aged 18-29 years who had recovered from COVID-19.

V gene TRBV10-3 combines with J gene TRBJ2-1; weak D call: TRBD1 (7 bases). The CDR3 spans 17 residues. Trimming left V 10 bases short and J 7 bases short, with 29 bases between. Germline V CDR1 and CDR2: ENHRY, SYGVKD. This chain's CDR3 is CATGTAAGRGTWNEQFF. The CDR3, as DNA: TGTGCCACAGGGACAGCAGCAGGGCGGGGTACTTGGAATGAGCAGTTCTTC.

The CDR3 DNA is TGTGCCAGTAGTATAGTATCATCAGGTCCCGGGGAGCTGTTTTTT. Its translation: CASSIVSSGPGELFF. V is TRBV19 and J is TRBJ2-2, with unresolved D. Germline CDR1 reads LNHDA; CDR2 reads SQIVND (reference sequence). CDR3 length: 15 residues. Trimming stripped 1 base from V and 6 bases from J, with 12 bases between.

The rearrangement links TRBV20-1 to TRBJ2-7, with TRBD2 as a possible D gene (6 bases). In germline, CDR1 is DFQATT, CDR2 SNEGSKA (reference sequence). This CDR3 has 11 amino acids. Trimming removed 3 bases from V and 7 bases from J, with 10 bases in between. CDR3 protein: CSASAGKEQYV. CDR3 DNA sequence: TGCAGTGCTAGTGCGGGGAAGGAGCAGTACGTC.